This is a list of T cell receptor beta chains from one sample in a study of cytomegalovirus exposure and HLA in healthy donors. Profiling relied on immunoSEQ multiplex PCR, and the TCRdb table lists in-frame clones only, not all of them. The sample has over 150,000 clones, approximately 78% seen once; the top ten hold roughly 0.99%. Specimen: PBMCs. These TCRs come from a girl aged 2-9 years in good health and CMV-seropositive. Each CDR3 is given with its conserved first and last residue. The D gene is left open where the match is weak. Size is stated for part of the rows, as once, few or many counts, or as a class when the clone is expanded.

J gene | CDR3 length | clone size | V gene | D gene | CDR3 protein | CDR3 DNA
TRBJ1-3 | 15 | - | TRBV7-8 | - | CASSLLRGFGNTIYF | TGTGCCAGCAGCTTGTTACGAGGGTTCGGAAACACCATATATTTT
TRBJ2-2 | 14 | - | TRBV30 | TRBD1 | CARQGHLNTGELFF | TGTGCCCGACAGGGACACCTGAACACCGGGGAGCTGTTTTTT
TRBJ2-7 | 12 | - | TRBV11-3 | TRBD1 | CASSWWDRQEYF | TGTGCCAGCAGCTGGTGGGACAGGCAGGAGTACTTC
TRBJ2-1 | 12 | once | TRBV30 | - | CARVSSYNEQFF | TGTGCCCGGGTTAGCTCCTACAATGAGCAGTTCTTC
TRBJ1-2 | 15 | - | TRBV28 | TRBD1 | CASSDMSTGGGGYTF | TGTGCCAGCAGTGATATGTCTACAGGGGGCGGCGGCTACACCTTC
TRBJ2-1 | 16 | - | TRBV9 | TRBD2 | CASSVGVAGGVGEQFF | TGTGCCAGCAGCGTAGGGGTAGCGGGAGGGGTCGGTGAGCAGTTCTTC
TRBJ2-3 | 15 | - | TRBV13 | - | CASSLGGVGTDTQYF | TGTGCCAGCAGCTTAGGAGGCGTCGGGACAGATACGCAGTATTTT
TRBJ2-3 | 19 | - | TRBV9 | TRBD2 | CASSVDSGLAGLSTDTQYF | TGTGCCAGCAGCGTAGACTCGGGACTAGCGGGACTTAGCACAGATACGCAGTATTTT
TRBJ2-1 | 15 | few | TRBV13 | TRBD2 | CASSLGTSGINEQFF | TGTGCCAGCAGCTTAGGGACTAGCGGGATAAATGAGCAGTTCTTC
TRBJ2-1 | 16 | - | TRBV28 | TRBD1 | CASSSSFGQEYNEQFF | TGTGCCAGCAGTTCCAGCTTCGGACAGGAATACAATGAGCAGTTCTTC
TRBJ2-5 | 15 | - | TRBV7-9 | TRBD2 | CASSRTGLATETQYF | TGTGCCAGCAGCCGAACCGGACTAGCAACGGAGACCCAGTACTTC
TRBJ1-5 | 13 | - | TRBV28 | - | CASSSDPRNPQHF | TGTGCCAGCAGTTCAGACCCCAGGAACCCCCAGCATTTT
TRBJ1-5 | 14 | few | TRBV30 | TRBD1 | CAWSEGQEAQPQHF | TGTGCCTGGAGTGAGGGACAGGAAGCTCAGCCCCAGCATTTT
TRBJ1-5 | 15 | - | TRBV6-6 | - | CASSYSNLRDQPQHF | TGTGCCAGCAGTTACTCCAATCTCAGGGATCAGCCCCAGCATTTT
TRBJ1-1 | 11 | - | TRBV30 | - | CVSPGNTEAFF | TGTGTCAGTCCGGGGAACACTGAAGCTTTCTTT
TRBJ2-1 | 18 | - | TRBV4-2 | TRBD2 | CASSQVEASGPGENEQFF | TGTGCCAGCAGCCAAGTAGAGGCTAGCGGCCCGGGGGAGAATGAGCAGTTCTTC
TRBJ2-7 | 11 | - | TRBV11-2 | - | CASSPGYEQYF | TGTGCCAGCAGCCCCGGCTACGAGCAGTACTTC
TRBJ2-7 | 15 | once | TRBV27 | TRBD2 | CASSFSPSGSGEQYF | TGTGCCAGCAGTTTTTCCCCCAGCGGGAGTGGCGAGCAGTACTTC
TRBJ2-3 | 17 | - | TRBV9 | TRBD2 | CASSARTGTRKTDTQYF | TGTGCCAGCAGCGCCCGCACCGGGACTAGGAAAACAGATACGCAGTATTTT
TRBJ2-3 | 18 | - | TRBV5-4 | TRBD1 | CASSPAGGQGASVDTQYF | TGTGCCAGCAGCCCGGCGGGGGGACAGGGGGCGTCCGTAGATACGCAGTATTTT
TRBJ2-7 | 13 | - | TRBV6-1 | - | CASSENPAREQYF | TGTGCCAGCAGTGAGAACCCAGCCAGGGAGCAGTACTTC
TRBJ2-2 | 15 | - | TRBV30 | - | CAWSVPEFPTGELFF | TGTGCCTGGAGTGTCCCGGAGTTCCCCACCGGGGAGCTGTTTTTT
TRBJ2-7 | 15 | - | TRBV5-1 | TRBD1 | CASSLAGQGVYEQYF | TGCGCCAGCAGCTTGGCGGGACAGGGGGTCTACGAGCAGTACTTC
TRBJ1-2 | 15 | - | TRBV13 | TRBD1 | CASSFSGTESYGYTF | TGTGCCAGCAGCTTCTCCGGGACAGAGTCTTATGGCTACACCTTC
TRBJ2-5 | 14 | - | TRBV2 | - | CASSFASVQETQYF | TGTGCCAGCAGTTTTGCTAGCGTACAAGAGACCCAGTACTTC
TRBJ2-7 | 15 | - | TRBV15 | TRBD1 | CATSRASTGGWEQYF | TGTGCCACCAGCAGAGCCTCAACAGGGGGCTGGGAGCAGTACTTC
TRBJ2-2 | 17 | - | TRBV10-1 | TRBD2 | CASSAGTSGARTGELFF | TGCGCCAGCAGCGCCGGGACTAGCGGGGCGAGAACCGGGGAGCTGTTTTTT
TRBJ1-4 | 14 | - | TRBV25-1 | - | CASSGARGNEKLFF | TGTGCCAGCAGTGGGGCCAGGGGTAATGAAAAACTGTTTTTT
TRBJ2-1 | 15 | - | TRBV12-5 | TRBD2 | CASALTSVGNNEQFF | TGTGCTAGTGCCTTAACTAGCGTAGGGAACAATGAGCAGTTCTTC
TRBJ2-3 | 16 | - | TRBV28 | TRBD2 | CASSPGTSALTDTQYF | TGTGCCAGCAGTCCGGGGACTAGTGCACTAACAGATACGCAGTATTTT
TRBJ2-1 | 15 | - | TRBV9 | TRBD2 | CASSVGAGTYNEQFF | TGTGCCAGCAGCGTAGGAGCGGGGACCTACAATGAGCAGTTCTTC
TRBJ2-5 | 16 | - | TRBV6-1 | TRBD2 | CASSELAGGGQETQYF | TGTGCCAGCAGTGAACTAGCGGGAGGGGGCCAAGAGACCCAGTACTTC
TRBJ1-4 | 13 | - | TRBV28 | - | CASGQNLNEKLFF | TGTGCCAGCGGACAGAACCTTAATGAAAAACTGTTTTTT
TRBJ1-4 | 16 | - | TRBV6-5 | TRBD1 | CASSYSDRGGHEKLFF | TGTGCCAGCAGTTACTCGGACAGGGGCGGACATGAAAAACTGTTTTTT
TRBJ1-1 | 13 | - | TRBV5-1 | - | CASSREPNTEAFF | TGCGCCAGCAGCCGGGAGCCAAACACTGAAGCTTTCTTT
TRBJ2-1 | 20 | - | TRBV7-3 | TRBD2 | CASSLNLGPGGLAGENEQFF | TGTGCCAGCAGTCTCAACCTAGGACCCGGTGGGCTAGCGGGAGAAAATGAGCAGTTCTTC
TRBJ2-7 | 15 | - | TRBV10-2 | TRBD2 | CASSVGLAGVREQYF | TGCGCCAGCAGCGTCGGACTAGCGGGAGTCAGGGAGCAGTACTTC
TRBJ1-2 | 15 | - | TRBV30 | - | CAWDLLGRGNYGYTF | TGTGCCTGGGACCTCCTAGGACGGGGAAACTATGGCTACACCTTC
TRBJ2-7 | 15 | - | TRBV25-1 | TRBD1 | CASRAPGTGPQEQYF | TGTGCCAGCAGGGCCCCCGGGACAGGGCCGCAAGAGCAGTACTTC
TRBJ1-5 | 16 | - | TRBV6-6 | TRBD1 | CASSYLGQYSNQPQHF | TGTGCCAGCAGTTACTTGGGACAGTATAGCAATCAGCCCCAGCATTTT
TRBJ1-5 | 17 | - | TRBV30 | - | CAWSVRQAPYSNQPQHF | TGTGCCTGGAGTGTAAGACAGGCGCCTTATAGCAATCAGCCCCAGCATTTT